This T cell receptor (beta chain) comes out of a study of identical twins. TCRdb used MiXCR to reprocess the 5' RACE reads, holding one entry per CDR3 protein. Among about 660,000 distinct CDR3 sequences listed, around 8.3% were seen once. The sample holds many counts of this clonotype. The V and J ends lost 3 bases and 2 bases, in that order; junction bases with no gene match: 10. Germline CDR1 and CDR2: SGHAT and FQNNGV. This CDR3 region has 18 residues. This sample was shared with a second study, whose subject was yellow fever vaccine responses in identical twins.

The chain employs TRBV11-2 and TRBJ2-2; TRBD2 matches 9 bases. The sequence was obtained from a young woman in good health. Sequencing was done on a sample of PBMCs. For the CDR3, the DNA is TGTGCCAGCAGCTTGAGGAGTAGCGGGGGCCTCAACACCGGGGAGCTGTTTTTT. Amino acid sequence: CASSLRSSGGLNTGELFF.